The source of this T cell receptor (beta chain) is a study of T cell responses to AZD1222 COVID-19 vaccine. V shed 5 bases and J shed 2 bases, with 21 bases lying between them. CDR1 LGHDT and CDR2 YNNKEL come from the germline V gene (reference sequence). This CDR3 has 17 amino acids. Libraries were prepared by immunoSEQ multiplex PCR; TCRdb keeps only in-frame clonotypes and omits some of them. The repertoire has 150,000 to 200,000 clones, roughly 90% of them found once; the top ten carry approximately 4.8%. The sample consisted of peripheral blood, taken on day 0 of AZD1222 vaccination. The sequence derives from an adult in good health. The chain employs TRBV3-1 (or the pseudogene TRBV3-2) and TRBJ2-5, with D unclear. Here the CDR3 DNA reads TGTGCCAGCAGCTCACCGAGTTGGCTAGTAGGGCAAGAGACCCAGTACTTC. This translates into CASSSPSWLVGQETQYF.